The clone carrying this TCR beta chain was detected only a few times. What it binds is not known. This entry is derived from a study of shared clonotypes between healthy human individuals. The overall study: Researchers drew samples from a couple of women and three men aged 18 to 49.

Study observations and caveats: Rarefaction exposed incomplete sorted-subset sequencing despite large depth.

The deep-level immunoSEQ assay was used. Repertoires were generated with immunoSEQ multiplex PCR, while TCRdb's copy carries only in-frame clones and drops some. The sample has 950,000 to 1,100,000 clones, approximately 76% seen once. The TCR was taken from a man between 18 and 29 years old in good health. The sample was memory CD4+ T cells sorted from blood. Subset defined: CD45RA-negative fraction.

CDR3: CASGRAFTEAFF. CDR3 nucleotide sequence: TGTGCCAGCGGTCGGGCCTTCACTGAAGCTTTCTTT. This chain uses TRBV14 with TRBJ1-1; the D is unclear. The CDR3 is made up of 12 amino acids. Germline V gene sequence: CDR1 SGHDN, CDR2 FVKESK. V lost 8 bases to trimming and J lost 4 bases, with 11 bases between them.